Given below is one T cell receptor (beta chain) in context. Its antigen is as yet unknown. TCRdb used MiXCR to reprocess the 5' RACE reads, holding one entry per CDR3 protein. The sample consists of around 390,000 distinct CDR3 sequences, 15% to 20% of them appearing once. The data stem from a study of T-cell memory formation after mild COVID-19. V dropped 1 base and J dropped 4 bases, with 10 bases sitting between them. Germline CDR1 is DFQATT and CDR2 is SNEGSKA (reference sequence). CDR3 size: 13 residues. General study findings and limits: Researchers report contracting CD4+ clones mostly in CM and EM, with CD8+ clones in EMRA.

Material for sequencing was PBMCs or a T cell subset sorted from them (not recorded which). The source is a man between 18 and 29 years old who had mild COVID-19 (a few samples of this study predate the infection). Cell type and time point are not known. The V gene is TRBV20-1, the J gene TRBJ1-2; TRBD1 is a possible D gene (5 bases). CDR3 nucleotide sequence: TGCAGTGCTAGAGTAGAGGGGTTCTATGGCTACACCTTC. Translation gives CSARVEGFYGYTF.